A single TCR beta chain is shown here with its context. This sample was included in a study of blood T cell repertoires in COVID-19. Original handling: Quantification of nucleated cells was approximated via reference gene primer amplification. The protocol was immunoSEQ multiplex PCR, while the TCRdb copy is restricted to in-frame clones and leaves out a portion. V, J and clone size are those of that table, while D and trimming were read from the DNA. The repertoire includes more than 200,000 clones, around nine tenths of them detected once, and about 3.5% sits in the top ten. Trimming at V came to 4 bases and at J to 1 base, leaving 13 bases not matched to a gene. The CDR3 contains 20 residues. Germline CDR1 reads KGHSH; CDR2 reads LQKENI.

The sequence came from a woman under 40 who had been exposed to COVID-19. The chain uses TRBV18 and TRBJ2-3; TRBD2 agrees at 14 bases. Sequenced input: PBMCs or T cells enriched from blood (not recorded which). The CDR3 region is CASSLSTSGRAPVGTDTQYF. The CDR3 DNA sequence: TGTGCCAGCTCACTCTCGACTAGCGGGAGGGCCCCGGTAGGCACAGATACGCAGTATTTT.